This T cell receptor (beta chain) originates from a study of CD8 T cells in Susac syndrome. General study points: The study conceded that its TCR sequencing and HLA analysis involved relatively few individuals.

Germline V gene data show CDR1 as MDHEN and CDR2 as SYDVKM. V lost 6 bases to trimming and J lost 0 bases, with 9 bases between them. The CDR3 spans 15 residues. The sequenced target, TCR beta, came from blood CD8+ and CD4+ T cells. Bulk CD8+ and CD4+ cells came from magnetic negative isolation; CD8+ TEMRA by FACS. A quantity of roughly 0.5 to 1 ug RNA underwent reverse transcription using random hexamers. It was immunoSEQ multiplex PCR that amplified TCR beta CDR3 across 54 Vbeta and 13 Jbeta. One entry per CDR3 protein results from TCRdb running MiXCR on the immunoSEQ multiplex PCR reads. The sample consists of 140,000 or so distinct CDR3 sequences, approximately 95% of them appearing once. For this clonotype: Its target is not known.

The TCR was taken from a human donor with multiple sclerosis. The V and J genes are TRBV28 and TRBJ1-6, with D hard to call. The sample consisted of CD4+ T cells from PBMCs. DNA of the CDR3: TGTGCCAGCAGGGGAGTGAGCTCCTATAATTCACCCCTCCACTTT. This sequence encodes CASRGVSSYNSPLHF.